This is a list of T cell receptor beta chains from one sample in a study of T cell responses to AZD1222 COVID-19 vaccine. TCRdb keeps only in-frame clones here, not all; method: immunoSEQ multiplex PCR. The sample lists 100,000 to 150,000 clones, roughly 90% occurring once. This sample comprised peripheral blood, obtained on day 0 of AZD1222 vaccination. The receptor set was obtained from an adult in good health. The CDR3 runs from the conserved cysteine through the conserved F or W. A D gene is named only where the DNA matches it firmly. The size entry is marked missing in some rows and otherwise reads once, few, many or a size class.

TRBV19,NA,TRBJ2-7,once,TGTGCCAGTAGCCCTGGCCGCACGAGCTCCTACGAGCAGTACTTC,CASSPGRTSSYEQYF
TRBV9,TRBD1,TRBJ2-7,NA,TGTGCCAGCAGCGACCGGGACAGGGGATACGAGCAGTACTTC,CASSDRDRGYEQYF
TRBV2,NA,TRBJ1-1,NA,TGTGCCAGCAGTGACCGGGTCCGGAACACTGAAGCTTTCTTT,CASSDRVRNTEAFF
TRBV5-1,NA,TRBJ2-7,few,TGCGCCAGCAGCTTGGCAGCTACTAACCACTACGAGCAGTACTTC,CASSLAATNHYEQYF
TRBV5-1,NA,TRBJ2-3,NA,TGCGCCAGCAGCGTCAGCACAGATACGCAGTATTTT,CASSVSTDTQYF
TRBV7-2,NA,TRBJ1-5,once,TGTGCCAGCAGCTTCAGGGGTTCCAATCAGCCCCAGCATTTT,CASSFRGSNQPQHF
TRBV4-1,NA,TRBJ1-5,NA,TGCGCCAGCAGCCAAGAGGGGGGGCTAGATAGCAATCAGCCCCAGCATTTT,CASSQEGGLDSNQPQHF
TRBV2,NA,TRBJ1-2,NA,TGTGCCAGCAGTGACGGACCCCTATATGGCTACACCTTC,CASSDGPLYGYTF
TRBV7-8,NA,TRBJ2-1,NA,TGTGCCAGCAGCTTAATGTTGAAGGCTAGTAGATACAATGAGCAGTTCTTC,CASSLMLKASRYNEQFF
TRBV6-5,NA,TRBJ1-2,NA,TGTGCCGGCCTACAGGGAGACTATGGCTACACCTTC,CAGLQGDYGYTF
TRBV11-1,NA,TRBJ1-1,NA,TGTGCCAGCAGCTTAGACGTGTTTGGGAGCACTGAAGCTTTCTTT,CASSLDVFGSTEAFF
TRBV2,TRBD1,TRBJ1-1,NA,TGTGCCAGCAGTCAAGACAGGGCTGAACTTGAAGCTTTCTTT,CASSQDRAELEAFF
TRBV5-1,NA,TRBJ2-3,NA,TGCGCCAGCAGCCCCGGGCAGGGGCCAGATACGCAGTATTTT,CASSPGQGPDTQYF
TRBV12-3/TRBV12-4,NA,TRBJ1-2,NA,TGTGCCAGCAGTTTAGTCCCAGGGTATGGCTACACCTTC,CASSLVPGYGYTF
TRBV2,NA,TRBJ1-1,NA,TGTGCCAGCAAGCGCATGATGAACACTGAAGCTTTCTTT,CASKRMMNTEAFF
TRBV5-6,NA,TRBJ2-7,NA,TGTGCCAGCAGCAAGGAAAACTCCTTCTACGAGCAGTACTTC,CASSKENSFYEQYF